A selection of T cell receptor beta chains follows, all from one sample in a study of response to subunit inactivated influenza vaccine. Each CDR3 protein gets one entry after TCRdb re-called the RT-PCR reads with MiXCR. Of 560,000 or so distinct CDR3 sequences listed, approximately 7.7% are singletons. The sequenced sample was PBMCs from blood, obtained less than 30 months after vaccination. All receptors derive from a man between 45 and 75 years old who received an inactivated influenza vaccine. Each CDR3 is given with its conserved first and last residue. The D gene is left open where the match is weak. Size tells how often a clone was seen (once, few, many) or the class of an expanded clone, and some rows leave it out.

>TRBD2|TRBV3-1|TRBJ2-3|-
CASSQVSGGRIDTQYF
TGTGCCAGCAGCCAAGTGTCCGGCGGGAGAATAGATACGCAGTATTTT
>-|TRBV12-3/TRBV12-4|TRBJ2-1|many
CASSLQGPGEGVF
TGTGCCAGCAGTCTACAAGGGCCTGGCGAGGGTGTCTTC
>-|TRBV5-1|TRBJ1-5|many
CASKGPGDNQPQHF
TGCGCCAGCAAGGGCCCAGGGGATAATCAGCCCCAGCATTTT
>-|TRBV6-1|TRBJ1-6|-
CASSRGPSGHGGPPLHF
TGTGCCAGCAGTCGGGGACCCTCGGGACACGGCGGCCCACCCCTCCACTTT
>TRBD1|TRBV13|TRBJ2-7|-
CASQGTDEQYF
TGTGCCAGCCAAGGGACAGATGAGCAGTACTTC
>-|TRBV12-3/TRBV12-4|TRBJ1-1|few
CASSSTGRNAFF
TGTGCCAGCAGTAGTACAGGGAGAAATGCTTTCTTT
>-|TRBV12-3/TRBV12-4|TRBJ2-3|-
CASSPFGGTQYF
TGTGCCAGCAGTCCCTTTGGGGGTACGCAGTATTTT
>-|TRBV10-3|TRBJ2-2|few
CAISPNSNTGELFF
TGTGCCATCAGCCCAAACAGCAACACCGGGGAGCTGTTTTTT
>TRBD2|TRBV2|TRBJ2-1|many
CASSAWRGGDNEQFF
TGTGCCAGCAGTGCTTGGCGGGGGGGCGACAATGAGCAGTTCTTC
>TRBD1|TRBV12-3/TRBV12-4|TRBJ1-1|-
CASSLYQGVEAFF
TGTGCCAGCAGTTTGTACCAGGGGGTTGAAGCTTTCTTT
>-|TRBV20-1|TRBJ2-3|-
CSATQKHSTDTQYF
TGCAGTGCTACCCAGAAGCACAGCACAGATACGCAGTATTTT
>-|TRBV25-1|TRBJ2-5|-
CASSFSGGGCETQYF
TGTGCCAGCAGTTTTTCCGGGGGAGGCTGCGAGACCCAGTACTTC
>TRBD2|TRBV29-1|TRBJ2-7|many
CSVAGASGNVNYEQYF
TGCAGCGTCGCGGGGGCTAGCGGGAACGTAAACTACGAGCAGTACTTC
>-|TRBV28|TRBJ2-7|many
CASSSRSTALYEQYF
TGTGCCAGCAGTTCCCGATCGACAGCGCTCTACGAGCAGTACTTC
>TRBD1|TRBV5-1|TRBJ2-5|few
CASSLGTGCRAETQYF
TGCGCCAGCAGCTTGGGGACAGGGTGCCGGGCGGAGACCCAGTACTTC
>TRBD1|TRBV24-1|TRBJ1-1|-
CATLPPGQGMLTYTEAFF
TGTGCCACCCTCCCCCCGGGACAGGGAATGTTGACGTACACTGAAGCTTTCTTT
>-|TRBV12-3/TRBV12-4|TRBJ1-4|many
CASSTSAGTGKLFF
TGTGCCAGCAGTACCTCCGCAGGGACGGGGAAACTGTTTTTT
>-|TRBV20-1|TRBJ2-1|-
CSAGLGARSYNEQFF
TGCAGTGCTGGGTTGGGAGCGAGGTCCTACAATGAGCAGTTCTTC
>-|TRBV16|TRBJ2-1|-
CASSVSGGNWEQFF
TGTGCCAGCAGCGTATCTGGGGGAAATTGGGAGCAGTTCTTC
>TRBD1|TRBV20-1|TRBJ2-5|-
CSAPGQGVETQYF
TGCAGTGCCCCGGGACAGGGGGTAGAGACCCAGTACTTC
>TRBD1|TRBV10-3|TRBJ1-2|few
CAISPTGTDYGYTF
TGTGCCATCAGCCCGACCGGGACAGACTATGGCTACACCTTC
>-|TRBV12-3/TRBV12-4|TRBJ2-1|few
CASSTLSPSVEQFF
TGTGCCAGCAGTACCTTGAGTCCGTCCGTTGAGCAGTTCTTC
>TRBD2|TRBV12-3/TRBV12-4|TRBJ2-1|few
CASSLGGGADEQFF
TGTGCCAGCAGTTTAGGCGGGGGGGCCGATGAGCAGTTCTTC
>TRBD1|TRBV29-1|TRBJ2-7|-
CSVVRRQGGEQYF
TGCAGCGTTGTTCGAAGACAGGGGGGCGAGCAGTACTTC
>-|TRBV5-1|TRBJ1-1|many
CASSLQDFSTEAFF
TGCGCCAGCAGCTTACAGGACTTCAGCACTGAAGCTTTCTTT
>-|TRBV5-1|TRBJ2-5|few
CASSLRGWETQYF
TGCGCCAGCAGCTTGAGGGGTTGGGAGACCCAGTACTTC
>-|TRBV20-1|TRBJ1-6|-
CSARPTGVVYNSPLHF
TGCAGTGCTAGGCCTACCGGGGTCGTCTATAATTCACCCCTCCACTTT
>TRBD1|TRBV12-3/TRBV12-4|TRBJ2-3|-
CASSLEGQETDTQYF
TGTGCCAGCAGTTTAGAGGGACAGGAGACAGATACGCAGTATTTT
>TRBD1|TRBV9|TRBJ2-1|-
CASSEGQGDYNEQFF
TGTGCCAGCAGCGAGGGACAGGGCGACTACAATGAGCAGTTCTTC